A selection of T cell receptor beta chains follows, all from one sample in a study of T-cell reconstitution after alpha-beta-depleted transplantation in children. From the PCR reads, TCRdb called clonotypes with MiXCR, one entry per CDR3 protein. The sample has hundreds of thousands of distinct CDR3 sequences; roughly 13% are singletons. The sequences come from PBMCs, mostly from graft donor cells, collected 360 days after TCRalphabeta/CD19-depleted stem cell transplant. The receptors stem from a male patient between 10 and 17 years old who had a stem cell transplant for acute myeloid leukemia, so the T cells may come from the graft donor. The CDR3 runs from the conserved cysteine through the conserved F or W. D genes are given only for firm matches. Part of the rows lack a size; the others show once, few, many or a class for expanded clones.

j_call,v_call,d_call,clone_size,cdr3_length,cdr3_nt,cdr3_aa
TRBJ2-6,TRBV29-1,TRBD1,few,17,TGCAGCGTTGAAGATGGACAGGGGGCTCGTGGGGCCAACGTCCTGACTTTC,CSVEDGQGARGANVLTF
TRBJ2-5,TRBV12-3/TRBV12-4,TRBD2,-,16,TGTGCCAGCAGCCTCGGCCGGGCGGGAGGGCTAGAGACCCAGTACTTC,CASSLGRAGGLETQYF
TRBJ2-3,TRBV7-8,TRBD2,-,14,TGTGCCAGCACCGGGAGGGCCTGGCCAGATACGCAGTATTTT,CASTGRAWPDTQYF
TRBJ2-7,TRBV12-3/TRBV12-4,TRBD1,few,15,TGTGCCAGCAGTACCCGACAGGGATGGAGCTACGAGCAGTACTTC,CASSTRQGWSYEQYF
TRBJ2-1,TRBV3-1,TRBD2,-,14,TGTGCCAGCAGCCAAGATGAGGTTAGCGGGAGCATGTTCTTC,CASSQDEVSGSMFF
TRBJ2-7,TRBV6-5,TRBD1,few,14,TGTGCCAGCAGTCACCGGGACAGGGGGCTCGAGCAGTACTTC,CASSHRDRGLEQYF
TRBJ2-2,TRBV9,TRBD2,few,16,TGTGCCAGCATCTTAAAACTAGCGGGAGAGACCGGGGAGCTGTTTTTT,CASILKLAGETGELFF
TRBJ2-1,TRBV12-3/TRBV12-4,TRBD1,-,12,TGTACCAGCAGCTTGACAGGGGGCGAGCAGTTCTTC,CTSSLTGGEQFF
TRBJ2-5,TRBV10-3,TRBD1,many,14,TGTGCCATCAGGGACAGGGTGAACCAAGAGACCCAGTACTTC,CAIRDRVNQETQYF
TRBJ2-2,TRBV9,TRBD2,few,16,TGTGCCAGCAGCGTAGACCCGGGGGGTAGGACCGGGGAGCTGTTTTTT,CASSVDPGGRTGELFF
TRBJ2-6,TRBV4-2,TRBD2,few,19,TGTGCCAGCAGCCAAGGCCAGGGACTAGCGGGATCTGGGGCCAACGTCCTGACTTTC,CASSQGQGLAGSGANVLTF
TRBJ1-4,TRBV4-3,-,few,18,TGCGCCAGCAGCCAAGATAGTGGGACTTTAATAACTAATGAAAAACTGTTTTTT,CASSQDSGTLITNEKLFF
TRBJ2-1,TRBV29-1,TRBD2,few,16,TGCAGCGTCGAACTAGCGGGAGTCAGCTCCTACAATGAGCAGTTCTTC,CSVELAGVSSYNEQFF
TRBJ2-3,TRBV24-1,-,-,15,TGTGCCACCAGTCGTGGCACAGGGCTCACAGATACGCAGTATTTT,CATSRGTGLTDTQYF
TRBJ2-7,TRBV28,-,-,16,TGTGCCAGCAGCCTCGGACCTCACTCCCCATCCTACGAGCAGTACTTC,CASSLGPHSPSYEQYF
TRBJ2-3,TRBV28,TRBD2,-,16,TGTGCCAGCAGTCCCGCTTGGGAGGGCCGAGGAGATACGCAGTATTTT,CASSPAWEGRGDTQYF
TRBJ2-1,TRBV7-9,TRBD1,many,16,TGTGCCAGCAGCCCCCCGGACAGGAGTAGTCCCAATGAGCAGTTCTTC,CASSPPDRSSPNEQFF
TRBJ2-1,TRBV7-3,-,few,12,TGTGCCAGCAGCTCATTTAGCAATGAGCAGTTCTTC,CASSSFSNEQFF
TRBJ2-1,TRBV29-1,-,many,14,TGCAGCGTTGGGTTTGGGCTAGTTGGCAATGAGCAGTTCTTC,CSVGFGLVGNEQFF
TRBJ2-7,TRBV12-3/TRBV12-4,-,many,13,TGTGCCAGCAGTATTTCTAGGACTCCCGAGCAGTACTTC,CASSISRTPEQYF
TRBJ2-7,TRBV14,-,-,13,TGTGCCAGCAGCCCGGACTGGTCGGCCGAGCAGTACTTC,CASSPDWSAEQYF
TRBJ1-4,TRBV25-1,-,many,11,TGTGCCAGCCTCTGGGAGGAAAAACTGTTTTTT,CASLWEEKLFF
TRBJ2-3,TRBV4-3,TRBD2,-,20,TGCGCCAGCAGCCACTGGGGAGGAATTAGCGGGAGGGCCGACGCAGATACGCAGTATTTT,CASSHWGGISGRADADTQYF
TRBJ2-1,TRBV11-2,TRBD2,-,19,TGTGCCAGCAGCTTCGACCCTTTGCTAGCGGGACTTTCGCTTAATGAGCAGTTCTTC,CASSFDPLLAGLSLNEQFF
TRBJ2-5,TRBV11-2,-,many,14,TGTGCCAGCAGCTTAGACGCTGGGGTAGAGACCCAGTACTTC,CASSLDAGVETQYF
TRBJ2-1,TRBV12-3/TRBV12-4,TRBD2,-,20,TGTGCCAGCAGTTTAGCGCGGGGGCTCTCGATCGGGAGGGCCGGTAATGAGCAGTTCTTC,CASSLARGLSIGRAGNEQFF
TRBJ2-7,TRBV28,TRBD2,many,15,TGTGCCAGCAGTGTAATTAGCGGGAGTCCCTACGAGCAGTACTTC,CASSVISGSPYEQYF
TRBJ2-1,TRBV12-3/TRBV12-4,-,many,18,TGTGCCAGCAGTTTAATCGCGGGCCCCTTAACGGCCGACAATGAGCAGTTCTTC,CASSLIAGPLTADNEQFF
TRBJ1-1,TRBV5-1,-,few,16,TGCGCCAGCAGCTTGGCGGGACATCTAATGAACACTGAAGCTTTCTTT,CASSLAGHLMNTEAFF
TRBJ2-1,TRBV4-3,-,many,16,TGCGCCAGCAGCCATGATATAGGACTCGCGGGAAATGAGCAGTTCTTC,CASSHDIGLAGNEQFF